This T cell receptor (beta chain) was found in a study of T cells in narcolepsy (dated by TCRdb to 2017 to 2018). With respect to the entire study: Patients with narcolepsy type 1 or type 2 (NT1, NT2) were enrolled in the study together with healthy control donors. To look for autoreactive T cells in narcolepsy patients that target self-antigens of hypocretin neurons (hypocretin, TRIB2), the study used TCR Vbeta sequencing to follow clonotypes in blood and CSF.

The library was generated by the immunoSEQ multiplex PCR assay. TCRdb's version of the immuneACCESS table is confined to in-frame rearrangements and falls short of the full clone set. An unresolved V gene accounts for under half of the shortfall where checked; the remainder is of unknown origin. The sample data list about 30,000 clones, and approximately 80% of these were observed just once. Together, the top ten hold less than 1% of the sample. This clone occurred a few times. The specificity of this receptor is unknown. Base-call qualities are not available, and no considerably larger clone is one nucleotide away. For TCR Vbeta sequencing, memory CD4+ T cells were sorted ex vivo from the peripheral blood of narcolepsy patients and healthy controls. Trimming takes 3 bases from V and 5 bases from J, and the germline ends sit 13 bases apart. As encoded in the germline V gene, CDR1 is SQVTM while CDR2 is ANQGSEA. From cysteine to phenylalanine, the CDR3 is 13 amino acids long. This entry keeps only the CDR3 DNA: 39 bases, framed from base 1.

Beyond this particular receptor, the publication reports: Patients and controls had comparable numbers of sequenced blood memory CD4+ clonotypes, averaging about 39,000 and 35,000, respectively. Some blood memory CD4+ repertoires from patients and controls contained no sequences matching autoreactive T cell clones. Autoreactive clonotypes were reported to be detected serially in the blood of the same patients and of different patients, but not in the blood of healthy controls. HCRT-specific and TRIB2-specific autoreactive clonotypes were highlighted in plots that compared CD4+ T cell clonotypes in CSF versus blood from the same patient.

The V and J segments used are TRBV29-1 and TRBJ2-5; possibly the D gene is TRBD1, per 5 matching bases. The sequence came from a human donor with narcolepsy. The sequenced material came from CD45RA- memory CD4+ T cells from PBMCs. The cell subset or site label on this specimen signifies: memory T cells sorted ex vivo from peripheral blood. The CDR3 reads as follows: CSVDQGGRETQYF. The DNA is as follows: TGCAGCGTTGACCAGGGTGGGCGGGAGACCCAGTACTTC.